This section outlines one TCR beta chain sequence together with its context. The target antigen is unknown. Profiling relied on immunoSEQ multiplex PCR, and the TCRdb table lists in-frame clones only, not all of them. The sample includes fewer than 40,000 clones, 88% seen only once; the top ten take approximately 2%. This record belongs to a study of T cell clonotyping in hematopoietic cell transplantation. Study-wide results and caveats: At the given depth, recipient repertoires were over 95% de novo clonotypes. Graft donor and pretransplant recipient Inverse Simpson Index values predicted broader posttransplant TCR diversity. Recipient TCR diversity dropped after transplant; expanded clonotypes rose from day 30 to 180. Without cell sorting, CD4 versus CD8 contributions remain unresolved.

The CDR3 consists of 13 residues. Trimming pared 5 bases from V and 1 base from J, leaving 8 bases between. Germline lookup yields CDR1 LNHNV and CDR2 YYDKDF (reference sequence). What was sequenced was peripheral blood mononuclear cells. The rearrangement joins TRBV15 to TRBJ1-1; D might be TRBD1 (5 bases). The receptor was derived from a woman aged 40 to 49 in good health. Some clones in this sample may be carry-over from other donors' samples. The CDR3 nucleotides read TGTGCCACCAGCCGACAGCAGAACACTGAAGCTTTCTTT. This gives the protein CATSRQQNTEAFF. The full variable domain, with the rest looked up from reference TRBV15 and TRBJ1-1, is DAMVIQNPRYQVTQFGKPVTLSCSQTLNHNVMYWYQQKSSQAPKLLFHYYDKDFNNEADTPDNFQSRRPNTSFCFLDIRSPGLGDTAMYLCATSRQQNTEAFFGQGTRLTVV.